This TCR beta chain was sequenced during a study of identical twins. Study results and caveats: With beta out-of-frame sequences, excess sharing by twins was weaker.

From the 5' RACE reads, TCRdb called clonotypes with MiXCR, one entry per CDR3 protein. The sample records hundreds of thousands of distinct CDR3 sequences, 24% being singletons. In this sample, this clonotype turned up a few times. The antigen remains unidentified. CDR3 length: 15 amino acids. Germline V gene data show CDR1 as DFQATT and CDR2 as SNEGSKA (reference sequence). V was clipped by 6 bases and J by 6 bases; unmatched bases: 12. This same sample was also taken into another study, of T cells expressing NK-cell markers.

This receptor was obtained from a woman younger than 30 in good health. The sequenced sample consisted of CD4+ T cells sorted from blood. The V and J genes are TRBV20-1 and TRBJ2-1; 9 nucleotides match TRBD1. DNA for the CDR3: TGCAGTGCAATACAGGGGGCAGGTAGTTTCAATGAGCAGTTCTTC. It encodes CSAIQGAGSFNEQFF.